The T cell receptor (beta chain) under discussion was sequenced for a study of blood T cell repertoires in COVID-19. The CDR3 consists of 14 residues. Germline V lookup: CDR1 LGHDT, CDR2 YNNKEL (reference sequence). The junction had 5 bases not matched to a gene; V was cut back by 5 bases and J by 5 bases. Measured with immunoSEQ multiplex PCR; TCRdb has only the in-frame clones, and not every one. The sample has around 120,000 clones, roughly 79% seen once. This TCR was sampled from a man between 65 and 79 years old with acute or convalescent COVID-19. Material for sequencing was peripheral blood. The V call is TRBV3-1 (or the pseudogene TRBV3-2), the J call TRBJ2-5; 10 bases are shared with TRBD2. This CDR3 reads CASSLSGGAETQYF. CDR3 in DNA: TGTGCCAGCAGCTTAAGCGGGGGGGCGGAGACCCAGTACTTC.